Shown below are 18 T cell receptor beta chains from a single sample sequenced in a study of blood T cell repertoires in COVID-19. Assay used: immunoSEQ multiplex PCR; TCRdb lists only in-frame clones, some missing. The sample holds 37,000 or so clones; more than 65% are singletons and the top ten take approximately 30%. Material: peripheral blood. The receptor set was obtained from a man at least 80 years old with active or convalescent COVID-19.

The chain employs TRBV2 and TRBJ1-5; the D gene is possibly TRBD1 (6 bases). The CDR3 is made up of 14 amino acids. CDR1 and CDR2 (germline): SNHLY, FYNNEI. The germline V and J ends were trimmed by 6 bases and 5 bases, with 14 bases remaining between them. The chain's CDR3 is CASSQQGGDQPQHF. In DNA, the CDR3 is TGTGCCAGCAGCCAACAGGGAGGGGATCAGCCCCAGCATTTT. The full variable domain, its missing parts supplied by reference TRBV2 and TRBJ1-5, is EPEVTQTPSHQVTQMGQEVILRCVPISNHLYFYWYRQILGQKVEFLVSFYNNEISEKSEIFDDQFSVERPDGSNFTLKIRSTKLEDSAMYFCASSQQGGDQPQHFGDGTRLSIL.

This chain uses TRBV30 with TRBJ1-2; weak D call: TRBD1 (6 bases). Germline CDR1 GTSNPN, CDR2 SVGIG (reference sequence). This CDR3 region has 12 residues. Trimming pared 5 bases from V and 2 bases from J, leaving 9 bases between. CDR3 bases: TGTGCCTGGGGACAGCTCAACTATGGCTACACCTTC. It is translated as CAWGQLNYGYTF.

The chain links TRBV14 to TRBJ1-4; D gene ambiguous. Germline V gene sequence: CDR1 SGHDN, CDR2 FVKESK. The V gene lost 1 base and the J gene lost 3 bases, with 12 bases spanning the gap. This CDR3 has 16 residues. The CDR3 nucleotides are TGTGCCAGCAGCCAAGGATTTGGAGGGCCTAATGAAAAACTGTTTTTT. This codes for CASSQGFGGPNEKLFF.

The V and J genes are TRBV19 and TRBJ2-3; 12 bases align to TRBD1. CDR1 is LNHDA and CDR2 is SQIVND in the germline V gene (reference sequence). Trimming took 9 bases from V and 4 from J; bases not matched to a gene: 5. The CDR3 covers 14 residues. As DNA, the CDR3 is TGTGCCAGCCGGGGACAGGGGGCTTCAGATACGCAGTATTTT. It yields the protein CASRGQGASDTQYF.

As DNA, the CDR3 is TGTGCCAGCAGCTCCTGGGGGGTATTCTACAATGAGCAGTTCTTC. This translates into CASSSWGVFYNEQFF. The V and J genes are TRBV5-4 and TRBJ2-1; tentative D call: TRBD2 (6 bases). The germline CDR1 and CDR2 sequences are SGHNT and YYREEE (reference sequence). V was shortened by 3 bases and J by 3 bases, with 13 bases between the two germline ends. The CDR3 totals 15 residues.

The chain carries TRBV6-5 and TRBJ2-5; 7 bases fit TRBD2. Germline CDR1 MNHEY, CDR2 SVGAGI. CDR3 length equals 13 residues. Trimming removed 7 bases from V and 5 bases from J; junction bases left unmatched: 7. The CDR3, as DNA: TGTGCCAGCAATACGGACGGGGGGGAGACCCAGTACTTC. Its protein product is CASNTDGGETQYF.

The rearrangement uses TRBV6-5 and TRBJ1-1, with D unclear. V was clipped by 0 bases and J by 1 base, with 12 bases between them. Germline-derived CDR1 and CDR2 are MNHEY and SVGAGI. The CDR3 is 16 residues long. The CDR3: CASSYSPLRENTEAFF. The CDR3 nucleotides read TGTGCCAGCAGTTACTCTCCCCTGCGGGAGAACACTGAAGCTTTCTTT.

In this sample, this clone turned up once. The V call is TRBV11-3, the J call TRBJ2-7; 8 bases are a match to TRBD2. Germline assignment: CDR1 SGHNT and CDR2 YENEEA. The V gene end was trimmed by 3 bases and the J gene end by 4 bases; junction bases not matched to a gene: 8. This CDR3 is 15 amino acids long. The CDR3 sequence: CASSFELAAGYEQYF. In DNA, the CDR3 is TGTGCCAGCAGCTTCGAACTAGCGGCAGGTTACGAGCAGTACTTC.

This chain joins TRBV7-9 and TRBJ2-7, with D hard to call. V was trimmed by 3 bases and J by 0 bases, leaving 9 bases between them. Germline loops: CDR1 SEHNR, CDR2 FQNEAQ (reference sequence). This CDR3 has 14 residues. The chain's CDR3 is CASSFGGTSYEQYF. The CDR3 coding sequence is TGTGCCAGCAGCTTCGGCGGAACCTCCTACGAGCAGTACTTC.

The CDR3 sequence is CASSLTSETYEQYF. The CDR3, as DNA: TGTGCCAGCAGTCTAACTAGCGAAACCTACGAGCAGTACTTC. This chain connects TRBV6-6 to TRBJ2-7; TRBD2 aligns across 7 bases. V lost 5 bases to trimming and J lost 2 bases; unmatched junction nucleotides: 6. The length of the CDR3 is 14 residues. CDR1 MNHNY and CDR2 SVGAGI come from the germline V gene (reference sequence).

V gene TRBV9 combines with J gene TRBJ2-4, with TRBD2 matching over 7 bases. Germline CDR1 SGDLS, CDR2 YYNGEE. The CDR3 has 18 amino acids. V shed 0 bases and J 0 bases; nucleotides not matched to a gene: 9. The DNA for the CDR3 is TGTGCCAGCAGCGTAGACCCCGGGACTACTCTAGCCAAAAACATTCAGTACTTC. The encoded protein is CASSVDPGTTLAKNIQYF. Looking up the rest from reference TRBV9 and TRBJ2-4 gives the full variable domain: DSGVTQTPKHLITATGQRVTLRCSPRSGDLSVYWYQQSLDQGLQFLIQYYNGEERAKGNILERFSAQQFPDLHSELNLSSLELGDSALYFCASSVDPGTTLAKNIQYFGAGTRLSVL.

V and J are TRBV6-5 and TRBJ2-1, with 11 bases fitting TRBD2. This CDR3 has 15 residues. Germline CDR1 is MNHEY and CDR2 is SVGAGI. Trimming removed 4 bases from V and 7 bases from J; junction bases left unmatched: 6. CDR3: CASSWGTSGINEQFF. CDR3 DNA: TGTGCCAGCAGTTGGGGGACTAGCGGAATTAATGAGCAGTTCTTC.

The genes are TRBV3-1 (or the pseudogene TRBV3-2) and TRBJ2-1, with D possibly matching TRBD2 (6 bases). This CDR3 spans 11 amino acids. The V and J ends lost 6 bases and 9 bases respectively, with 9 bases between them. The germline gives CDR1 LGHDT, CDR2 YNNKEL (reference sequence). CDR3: CASRREREQFF. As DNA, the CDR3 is TGTGCCAGCAGGCGGGAACGTGAGCAGTTCTTC.

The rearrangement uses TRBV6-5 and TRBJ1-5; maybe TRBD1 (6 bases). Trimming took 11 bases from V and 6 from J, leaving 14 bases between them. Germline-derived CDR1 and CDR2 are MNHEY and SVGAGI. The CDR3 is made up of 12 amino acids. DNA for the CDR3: TGTGCCGTCACAGGGTTTGCTCAGCCCCAGCATTTT. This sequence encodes CAVTGFAQPQHF.

CDR3: CASIPRAVTSPIELFF. CDR3 sequence (DNA): TGTGCCAGCATTCCGCGCGCCGTAACGTCCCCAATAGAGCTGTTTTTT. The chain employs TRBV2 and TRBJ1-4; D gene uncertain. CDR3 length: 16 amino acids. Germline CDR1 SNHLY, CDR2 FYNNEI. Trimming cost V 7 bases and J 14 bases, with 29 bases left between them.

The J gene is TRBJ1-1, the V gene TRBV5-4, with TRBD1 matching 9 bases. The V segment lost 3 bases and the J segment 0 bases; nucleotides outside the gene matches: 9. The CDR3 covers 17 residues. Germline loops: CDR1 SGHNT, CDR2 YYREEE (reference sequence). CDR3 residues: CASSSPGQGWMNTEAFF. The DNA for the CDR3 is TGTGCCAGCAGCTCTCCGGGACAGGGTTGGATGAACACTGAAGCTTTCTTT. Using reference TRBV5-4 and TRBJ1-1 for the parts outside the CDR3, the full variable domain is ETGVTQSPTHLIKTRGQQVTLRCSSQSGHNTVSWYQQALGQGPQFIFQYYREEENGRGNFPPRFSGLQFPNYSSELNVNALELDDSALYLCASSSPGQGWMNTEAFFGQGTRLTVV.

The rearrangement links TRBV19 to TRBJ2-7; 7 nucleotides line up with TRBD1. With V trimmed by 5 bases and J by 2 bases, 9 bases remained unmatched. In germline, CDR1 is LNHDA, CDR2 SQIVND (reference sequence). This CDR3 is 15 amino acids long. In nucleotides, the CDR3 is TGTGCCAGTAGTCCACAGGGGCACACAGCCTACGAGCAGTACTTC. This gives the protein CASSPQGHTAYEQYF. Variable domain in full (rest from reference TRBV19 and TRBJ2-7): DGGITQSPKYLFRKEGQNVTLSCEQNLNHDAMYWYRQDPGQGLRLIYYSQIVNDFQKGDIAEGYSVSREKKESFPLTVTSAQKNPTAFYLCASSPQGHTAYEQYFGPGTRLTVT.

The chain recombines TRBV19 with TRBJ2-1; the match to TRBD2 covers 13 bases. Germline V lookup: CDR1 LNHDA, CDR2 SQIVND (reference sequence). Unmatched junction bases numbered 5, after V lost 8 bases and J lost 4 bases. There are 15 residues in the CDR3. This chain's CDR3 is CASSTTSGGYNEQFF. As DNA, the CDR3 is TGTGCCAGTTCAACGACTAGCGGGGGGTACAATGAGCAGTTCTTC.